These 10 T cell receptor beta chains came from one sample sequenced in a study of shared clonotypes between healthy human individuals. Using immunoSEQ multiplex PCR, the repertoire was profiled, and TCRdb retains in-frame clones only, with some absent. Here the sample spans about 2.4 million clones, 85% to 95% being singletons. The sample comprised naive CD4+ T cells sorted from blood. Subset reported: CD45RA+ positively selected. These TCRs come from a man younger than 35 in good health.

Worth noting for this clone: Other nucleotide sequences in the sample specify the same CDR3. The chain links TRBV5-1 to TRBJ2-7; possibly TRBD1 for D (6 bases). Trimming took 4 bases from V and 0 from J, leaving 14 bases between them. CDR3 length equals 15 residues. CDR1 and CDR2 from the germline V gene are SGHRS and YFSETQ. The DNA for the CDR3 is TGCGCCAGCAGCCTGATACAGGGTTCCTCCTACGAGCAGTACTTC. Translating gives CASSLIQGSSYEQYF. Variable domain in full (rest from reference TRBV5-1 and TRBJ2-7): KAGVTQTPRYLIKTRGQQVTLSCSPISGHRSVSWYQQTPGQGLQFLFEYFSETQRNKGNFPGRFSGRQFSNSRSEMNVSTLELGDSALYLCASSLIQGSSYEQYFGPGTRLTVT.

The chain has TRBV7-2 and TRBJ2-1; D ambiguous. Germline-derived CDR1 and CDR2 are SGHTA and FQGNSA. This CDR3 is built from 15 residues. V was cut by 5 bases and J by 0 bases, with 11 bases left in between. CDR3 bases: TGTGCCAGCAGCCCGTCAACTCGCTCCTACAATGAGCAGTTCTTC. Its protein is CASSPSTRSYNEQFF.

The rearrangement links TRBV19 to TRBJ1-5, with TRBD1 identical over 8 bases. Unmatched junction bases numbered 5, after V lost 5 bases and J lost 2 bases. Germline V gives CDR1 LNHDA, CDR2 SQIVND (reference sequence). This CDR3 comprises 15 residues. The CDR3 sequence: CASSDQGAGNQPQHF. CDR3 in DNA: TGTGCCAGTAGTGACCAGGGGGCGGGCAATCAGCCCCAGCATTTT.

This clone has only a few counts. V and J are TRBV6-6 and TRBJ2-6, with a weak D call TRBD1 (7 bases). Germline values: CDR1 MNHNY, CDR2 SVGAGI (reference sequence). Trimming took 6 bases from V and 0 from J, leaving 12 bases between them. This CDR3 region has 16 residues. This CDR3 reads CASSSGGHSGANVLTF. CDR3 DNA: TGTGCCAGCAGCTCAGGGGGGCACTCTGGGGCCAACGTCCTGACTTTC.

Points on this clone: The sample carries other DNA sequences with the same CDR3. The chain carries TRBV5-4 and TRBJ2-1; 10 nucleotides align to TRBD2. The CDR3 loop spans 15 amino acids. Germline V gene data show CDR1 as SGHNT and CDR2 as YYREEE (reference sequence). Germline trimming cut 1 base from V and 4 bases from J; bases unmatched to any gene: 2. Here the CDR3 DNA reads TGTGCCAGCAGCTTGACTAGCGGGGTTTACAATGAGCAGTTCTTC. This codes for CASSLTSGVYNEQFF. The complete variable domain, with remaining parts taken from reference TRBV5-4 and TRBJ2-1, reads ETGVTQSPTHLIKTRGQQVTLRCSSQSGHNTVSWYQQALGQGPQFIFQYYREEENGRGNFPPRFSGLQFPNYSSELNVNALELDDSALYLCASSLTSGVYNEQFFGPGTRLTVL.

The V gene is TRBV18, the J gene TRBJ2-7; 9 bases map to TRBD2. Germline CDR1 and CDR2: KGHSH and LQKENI. V was pared by 5 bases and J by 6 bases, with 11 bases of the junction left unmatched. The CDR3 has 15 amino acids. In nucleotides, the CDR3 is TGTGCCAGCTCAACCTTAGCGGGGGCCTTCGGCGAGCAGTACTTC. Amino acids: CASSTLAGAFGEQYF.

This chain connects TRBV5-1 to TRBJ2-3; D tentatively reads TRBD1 or TRBD2 (5 bases each). Between the trimmed V and J ends, which lost 0 bases and 1 base, there was a span of 6 bases. From germline, CDR1 is SGHRS and CDR2 YFSETQ. The CDR3 runs 14 residues. The CDR3 loop reads CASSLGDGTDTQYF. DNA of the CDR3: TGCGCCAGCAGCTTGGGGGACGGCACAGATACGCAGTATTTT.

The rearrangement uses TRBV5-6 and TRBJ2-7; 8 positions match TRBD1. The J segment lost 5 bases and the V segment lost 4 bases, leaving 11 bases of the junction unmatched. The CDR3 consists of 15 residues. Germline CDR1 is SGHDT and CDR2 is YYEEEE. This CDR3 is CASSAGTGPRDEQYF. In nucleotides, the CDR3 is TGTGCCAGCAGCGCGGGGACAGGTCCTCGGGACGAGCAGTACTTC. The complete variable domain, with remaining parts taken from reference TRBV5-6 and TRBJ2-7, reads DAGVTQSPTHLIKTRGQQVTLRCSPKSGHDTVSWYQQALGQGPQFIFQYYEEEERQRGNFPDRFSGHQFPNYSSELNVNALLLGDSALYLCASSAGTGPRDEQYFGPGTRLTVT.

The rearrangement joins TRBV9 to TRBJ2-3; TRBD2 matches at 7 bases. CDR1 and CDR2 from the germline V gene are SGDLS and YYNGEE. V gave up 2 bases and J gave up 4 bases; unmatched junction bases: 7. The CDR3 loop spans 15 amino acids. CDR3 amino acids: CASSVGRDYSDTQYF. The CDR3 DNA sequence: TGTGCCAGCAGCGTTGGCCGGGACTATTCAGATACGCAGTATTTT.

The rearrangement joins TRBV5-6 to TRBJ2-7; 9 nucleotides line up with TRBD1. CDR3 length: 15 amino acids. Germline CDR1 reads SGHDT; CDR2 reads YYEEEE. V dropped 0 bases and J dropped 4; count of bases not matched to a gene: 5. The CDR3: CASSLVRGQGYEQYF. The CDR3 DNA follows: TGTGCCAGCAGCTTGGTTAGGGGACAGGGTTACGAGCAGTACTTC. The whole variable domain, filled in from reference TRBV5-6 and TRBJ2-7, reads DAGVTQSPTHLIKTRGQQVTLRCSPKSGHDTVSWYQQALGQGPQFIFQYYEEEERQRGNFPDRFSGHQFPNYSSELNVNALLLGDSALYLCASSLVRGQGYEQYFGPGTRLTVT.